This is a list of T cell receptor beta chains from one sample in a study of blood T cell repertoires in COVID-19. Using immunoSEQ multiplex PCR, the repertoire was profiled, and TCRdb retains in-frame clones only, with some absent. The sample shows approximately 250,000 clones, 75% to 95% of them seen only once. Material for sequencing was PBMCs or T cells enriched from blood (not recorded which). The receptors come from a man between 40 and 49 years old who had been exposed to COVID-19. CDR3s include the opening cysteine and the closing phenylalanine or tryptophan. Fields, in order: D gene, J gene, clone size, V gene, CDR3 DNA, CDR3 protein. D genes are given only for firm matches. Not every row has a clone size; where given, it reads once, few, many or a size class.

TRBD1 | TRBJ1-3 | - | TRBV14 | TGTGCCAGCAGCCCGACAGGGGCTGGAAACACCATATATTTT | CASSPTGAGNTIYF
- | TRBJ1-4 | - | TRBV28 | TGTGCCAGCAGCCCTCGAGGAGGCACGGAACTGTTTTTT | CASSPRGGTELFF
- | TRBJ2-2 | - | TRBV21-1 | TGTGCCAGCAGCAAAGTAGCCGGACAAGGACGCGCCGGGGAGCTGTTTTTT | CASSKVAGQGRAGELFF
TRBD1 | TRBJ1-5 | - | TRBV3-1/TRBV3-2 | TGTGCCAGCAGCCAAGCCGGGACAGGGAACAATCAGCCCCAGCATTTT | CASSQAGTGNNQPQHF
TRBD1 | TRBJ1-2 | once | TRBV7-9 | TGTGCCAGCAGCTTAGGCCTTGGGACAGGGAGGGACTATGGCTACACCTTC | CASSLGLGTGRDYGYTF
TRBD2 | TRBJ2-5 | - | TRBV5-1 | TGCGCCAGCAGCTGGGTAGTCCTGGTGACCCTAGCGGTCACGCAAGAGACCCAGTACTTC | CASSWVVLVTLAVTQETQYF
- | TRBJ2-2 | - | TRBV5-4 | TGTGCCAGCAGGCAGACGAACACCGGGGAGCTGTTTTTT | CASRQTNTGELFF
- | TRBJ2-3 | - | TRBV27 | TGTGCCAGCAGTTCCTACGGGGATAGCACAGATACGCAGTATTTT | CASSSYGDSTDTQYF
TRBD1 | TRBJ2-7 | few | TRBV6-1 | TGTGCCAGCAGTGAGAAGCCCGGGACAGGGTCCTACGAGCAGTACTTC | CASSEKPGTGSYEQYF
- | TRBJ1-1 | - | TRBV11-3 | TGTGCCAGCAGCTTTTCTGAGGCTGTGAACACTGAAGCTTTCTTT | CASSFSEAVNTEAFF
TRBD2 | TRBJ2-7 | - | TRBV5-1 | TGCGCCAGCAGCTCACTAGCGGGAGGGATGGGCGCCTACGAGCAGTACTTC | CASSSLAGGMGAYEQYF
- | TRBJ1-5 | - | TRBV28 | TGTGCCAGCAGCCCTGCGGGGGGCAATCAGCCCCAGCATTTT | CASSPAGGNQPQHF
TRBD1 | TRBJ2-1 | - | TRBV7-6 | TGTGCCAGCAGCTTAGGAGGGGACAGGGGGTACTATGAGCAGTTCTTC | CASSLGGDRGYYEQFF